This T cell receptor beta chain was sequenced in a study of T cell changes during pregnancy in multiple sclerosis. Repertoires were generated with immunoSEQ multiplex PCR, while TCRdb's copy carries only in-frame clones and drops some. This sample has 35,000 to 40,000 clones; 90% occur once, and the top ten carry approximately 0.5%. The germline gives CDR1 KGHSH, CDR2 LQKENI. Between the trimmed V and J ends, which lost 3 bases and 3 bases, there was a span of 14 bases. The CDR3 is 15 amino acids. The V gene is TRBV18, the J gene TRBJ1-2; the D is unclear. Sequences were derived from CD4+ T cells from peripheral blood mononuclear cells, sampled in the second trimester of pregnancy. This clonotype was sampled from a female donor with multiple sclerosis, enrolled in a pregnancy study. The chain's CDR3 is CASSPAAAAYYGYTF. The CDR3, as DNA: TGTGCCAGCTCACCGGCGGCAGCCGCTTACTATGGCTACACCTTC.